Below, 30 T cell receptor beta chains from the same sample are listed, as sequenced in a study of beta chain features in type 1 diabetes. The study reverse transcribed the entire isolated RNA, so it sequenced expressed TCRB transcripts. This table comes from immunoSEQ multiplex PCR, and its TCRdb copy is limited to in-frame clones, with some not included. The sample comprises 680,000 or so clones, roughly 16% of which are singletons, and roughly 0.098% rests with the top ten. The sample taken for sequencing was naive CD4+ T cells from blood. These TCRs come from a man between 18 and 29 years old in good health.

CDR3 nucleotide sequence: TGTGCCAGCTCACCAGAGGATTTGCGTCAGTACTTC. Translating gives CASSPEDLRQYF. V gene TRBV18 combines with J gene TRBJ2-7, with D unclear. The CDR3 spans 12 residues. From germline, CDR1 is KGHSH and CDR2 LQKENI. V was clipped by 2 bases and J by 10 bases, with 12 bases between them.

This clone came up a few times. The chain joins TRBV4-1 to TRBJ2-1; D is ambiguous. This CDR3 contains 15 residues. V lost 2 bases and J 8 bases, leaving 16 bases between the germline ends. Germline-derived CDR1 and CDR2 are MGHRA and YSYEKL. This chain's CDR3 is CASSQPTRGVHEQFF. Here the CDR3 DNA reads TGCGCCAGCAGCCAACCGACAAGAGGAGTCCATGAGCAGTTCTTC.

This clone was picked up a small number of times. The chain couples TRBV7-2 to TRBJ2-3; 12 bases agree with TRBD2. Losses at the gene ends were 5 bases for V and 0 bases for J; bases not matched to a gene: 3. Germline CDR1 reads SGHTA; CDR2 reads FQGNSA. The CDR3 sequence is 16 residues long. Here the CDR3 DNA reads TGTGCCAGCAGCACAGGGACTAGCGGGAGCACAGATACGCAGTATTTT. It encodes CASSTGTSGSTDTQYF.

The sample holds a few counts of this clone. V is TRBV9 and J is TRBJ2-7; TRBD2 matches 9 bases. Germline V gene lookup returns CDR1 SGDLS and CDR2 YYNGEE. The CDR3 consists of 14 residues. The ends lost 0 bases at V and 6 bases at J; junction bases unmatched: 4. The CDR3 nucleotides read TGTGCCAGCAGCGTAGTAGCGGGAGTTGGCGAGCAGTACTTC. Translated: CASSVVAGVGEQYF.

This clone has just a few counts. The chain carries TRBV28 and TRBJ2-1, with 9 bases that match TRBD2. CDR3 length: 16 amino acids. The germline V gene encodes CDR1 MDHEN and CDR2 SYDVKM. J was trimmed by 7 bases and V by 5 bases; bases with no gene match: 12. CDR3 region: CASSPPGLAPLNEQFF. CDR3 coding DNA: TGTGCCAGCAGTCCCCCGGGACTAGCTCCTTTGAATGAGCAGTTCTTC.

The table lists this clone with a few counts. This sequence joins TRBV19 and TRBJ1-3; D might be TRBD1 (5 bases). V lost 6 bases to trimming and J lost 4 bases, with 13 bases between them. CDR1 is LNHDA and CDR2 is SQIVND in the germline V gene (reference sequence). The CDR3 has 14 residues. This CDR3 is CASRTGTVGNTIYF. The CDR3 region has the DNA TGTGCCAGTAGGACCGGGACGGTGGGAAACACCATATATTTT.

The chain joins TRBV29-1 to TRBJ1-5, with a possible D match to TRBD1 (5 bases). V lost 4 bases and J lost 3, with 10 bases in between. The CDR3 covers 13 residues. Germline CDR1 reads SQVTM; CDR2 reads ANQGSEA. The CDR3 bases are TGCAGCGTTGTGTCCGGGGCCAATCAGCCCCAGCATTTT. It yields the protein CSVVSGANQPQHF.

The chain links TRBV25-1 to TRBJ1-2; 9 nucleotides line up with TRBD1. The CDR3 spans 15 residues. Trimming cost V 2 bases and J 6 bases; bases outside gene matches: 7. Germline V gene sequence: CDR1 MGHDK, CDR2 SYGVNS. CDR3 nucleotides: TGTGCCAGCAGTGAAGGGACAGGGTTTGTCCATGGCTACACCTTC. It encodes CASSEGTGFVHGYTF.

In DNA form, the CDR3 reads TGTGCCAGCATAGCGGGGCTTCATCAGCCCCAGCATTTT. This encodes CASIAGLHQPQHF. This chain links TRBV28 with TRBJ1-5; possible D gene TRBD1, 5 bases. The CDR3 runs to 13 residues. CDR1 MDHEN and CDR2 SYDVKM come from the germline V gene. Trimming pared 7 bases from V and 5 bases from J, leaving 12 bases between. Full variable domain (remainder filled in from reference TRBV28 and TRBJ1-5): DVKVTQSSRYLVKRTGEKVFLECVQDMDHENMFWYRQDPGLGLRLIYFSYDVKMKEKGDIPEGYSVSREKKERFSLILESASTNQTSMYLCASIAGLHQPQHFGDGTRLSIL.

This clone was counted only a few times. The V call is TRBV7-3, the J call TRBJ2-3; no firm D call. Per the germline V gene, CDR1 is SGHTA and CDR2 is FQGTGA. This CDR3 is 13 amino acids long. The V end lost 4 bases, the J end lost 1 base, and 6 bases lay between the germline ends. CDR3 loop: CASSWAGTDTQYF. CDR3 bases: TGTGCCAGCAGCTGGGCGGGCACAGATACGCAGTATTTT.

The chain recombines TRBV19 with TRBJ2-1; no reliable D call. V was trimmed by 3 bases and J by 0 bases, leaving 12 bases between them. The V gene's germline CDR1 is LNHDA and CDR2 SQIVND (reference sequence). The CDR3 covers 16 residues. This chain's CDR3 is CASSMNPPSSYNEQFF. CDR3 in DNA: TGTGCCAGTAGTATGAACCCTCCGAGCTCCTACAATGAGCAGTTCTTC.

The chain links TRBV7-2 to TRBJ1-2; 10 nucleotides match TRBD1. V gave up 1 base and J gave up 7 bases; unmatched junction bases: 9. The V gene's germline CDR1 is SGHTA and CDR2 FQGNSA. There are 16 residues in the CDR3. The CDR3 region has the DNA TGTGCCAGCAGCTTAGACCTGGACAGGGGGGTGGTTGGCTACACCTTC. It yields the protein CASSLDLDRGVVGYTF.

The chain couples TRBV7-2 to TRBJ1-5, with D uncertain. The CDR3 covers 12 residues. CDR1 SGHTA and CDR2 FQGNSA come from the germline V gene. Trimming took off 5 bases at V and 10 bases at J, with 12 bases between the two ends. CDR3 in amino acids: CASSGDSGPQHF. The DNA for the CDR3 is TGTGCCAGCAGCGGAGACTCCGGACCCCAGCATTTT.

This clone was counted only a few times. The rearrangement joins TRBV5-1 to TRBJ2-2; weak D call: TRBD1 (5 bases). The CDR3 contains 14 residues. Germline loops: CDR1 SGHRS, CDR2 YFSETQ. V was clipped by 3 bases and J by 1 base, with 7 bases between them. The CDR3 spells CASSWQGNTGELFF. The CDR3 nucleotides are TGCGCCAGCAGCTGGCAGGGGAACACCGGGGAGCTGTTTTTT.

This clone showed up just a few times. The genes are TRBV6-6 and TRBJ2-1, with 10 bases that match TRBD2. Germline lookup yields CDR1 MNHNY and CDR2 SVGAGI (reference sequence). V lost 5 bases, J lost 4 bases, and 5 bases stayed unmatched. There are 15 residues in the CDR3. CDR3 coding DNA: TGTGCCAGCAGTATCGGACTAGCGGTGTACAATGAGCAGTTCTTC. It translates to CASSIGLAVYNEQFF.

This clone was seen a few times. This chain joins TRBV7-9 and TRBJ1-1, with unresolved D. The CDR3 contains 13 residues. The germline V gene has CDR1 SEHNR and CDR2 FQNEAQ (reference sequence). V gave up 5 bases and J gave up 0 bases, with 7 bases separating them. The CDR3 is CASSVTVNTEAFF. In nucleotides, the CDR3 is TGTGCCAGCAGCGTCACAGTGAACACTGAAGCTTTCTTT.

This rearrangement joins TRBV9 to TRBJ2-5; maybe TRBD2 (5 bases). From germline, CDR1 is SGDLS and CDR2 YYNGEE. Trimming removed 0 bases at V and 5 bases at J, with 17 bases between. The length of the CDR3 is 16 residues. The CDR3 loop reads CASSVGREKPGETQYF. In DNA, the CDR3 is TGTGCCAGCAGCGTAGGTCGCGAGAAGCCGGGGGAGACCCAGTACTTC.

The chain recombines TRBV5-1 with TRBJ2-7; 10 nucleotides line up with TRBD1. Germline CDR1 SGHRS, CDR2 YFSETQ. The CDR3 loop spans 14 amino acids. Unmatched junction bases numbered 4, after V lost 4 bases and J lost 3 bases. The CDR3 protein is CASSRGQGSYEQYF. The CDR3 DNA is TGCGCCAGCAGCAGGGGACAGGGGAGCTACGAGCAGTACTTC.

This clone was detected a few times. The chain recombines TRBV4-2 with TRBJ1-1, with 8 bases matching TRBD1. Losses at the gene ends were 3 bases for V and 6 bases for J; bases not matched to a gene: 9. This CDR3 contains 15 residues. Germline CDR1 LGHNA, CDR2 YNFKEQ. In DNA form, the CDR3 reads TGTGCCAGCAGCCACAGGGGGCTGACAATTGCTGAAGCTTTCTTT. Protein sequence: CASSHRGLTIAEAFF.

This sequence joins TRBV29-1 and TRBJ1-1; 10 nucleotides agree with TRBD1. The CDR3 length is 12 residues. Germline CDR1 SQVTM, CDR2 ANQGSEA. Trimming took 7 bases from V and 5 from J; bases not matched to a gene: 4. The CDR3 region has the DNA TGCAGCGGCGACAGGGGGCCGACTGAAGCTTTCTTT. Translating gives CSGDRGPTEAFF.

Only a few counts were recorded for this clone. V gene TRBV9 combines with J gene TRBJ1-2, with D uncertain. Trimming took 4 bases from V and 4 from J, leaving 8 bases between them. The germline gives CDR1 SGDLS, CDR2 YYNGEE. The CDR3 extends over 12 amino acids. Here the CDR3 reads CASSRVGYGYTF. The CDR3 DNA sequence: TGTGCCAGCAGCAGGGTTGGCTATGGCTACACCTTC.

This CDR3 is CASNRDDEKLFF. As DNA, the CDR3 is TGTGCCAGTAACAGGGATGATGAAAAACTGTTTTTT. The chain carries TRBV5-6 and TRBJ1-4; tentative D call: TRBD1 (6 bases). The germline CDR1 and CDR2 sequences are SGHDT and YYEEEE. Trimming took off 8 bases at V and 6 bases at J, with 11 bases between the two ends. There are 12 residues in the CDR3. Based on the CDR3 plus reference TRBV5-6 and TRBJ1-4, the full variable domain is DAGVTQSPTHLIKTRGQQVTLRCSPKSGHDTVSWYQQALGQGPQFIFQYYEEEERQRGNFPDRFSGHQFPNYSSELNVNALLLGDSALYLCASNRDDEKLFFGSGTQLSVL.

The V gene is TRBV29-1, the J gene TRBJ2-7; 7 nucleotides match TRBD1. Trimming cost V 4 bases and J 3 bases; bases outside gene matches: 3. The CDR3 loop spans 12 amino acids. Germline V gene sequence: CDR1 SQVTM, CDR2 ANQGSEA. The DNA for the CDR3 is TGCAGCGTTGTACAGGGGAACTACGAGCAGTACTTC. Residues: CSVVQGNYEQYF.

This clone was counted a few times. The CDR3 is CASSELWEGADTQYF. CDR3 sequence (DNA): TGTGCCAGCAGTGAATTATGGGAGGGGGCAGATACGCAGTATTTT. The chain is built from TRBV25-1 and TRBJ2-3, with D perhaps matching TRBD2 (7 bases). This CDR3 is built from 15 residues. V was clipped by 1 base and J by 4 bases, with 12 bases between them. The germline V gene has CDR1 MGHDK and CDR2 SYGVNS.

This chain joins TRBV28 and TRBJ2-2; D is unclear. V was clipped by 3 bases and J by 6 bases, with 5 bases between them. This CDR3 comprises 12 residues. CDR1 and CDR2 from the germline V gene are MDHEN and SYDVKM. In nucleotides, the CDR3 is TGTGCCAGCAGTTTTGCAGCCGGGGAGCTGTTTTTT. Translating it yields CASSFAAGELFF.

The chain combines TRBV2 with TRBJ2-5; D could derive from TRBD1 or TRBD2 (6 bases each). V lost 6 bases, J lost 2 bases, and 10 bases lay in between. The CDR3 is 13 amino acids. Germline CDR1 SNHLY, CDR2 FYNNEI. The CDR3 spells CASRRDTQETQYF. In DNA, the CDR3 is TGTGCCAGCAGGCGGGACACACAAGAGACCCAGTACTTC.

The V call is TRBV28, the J call TRBJ1-2; TRBD1 matches 8 bases. With 5 bases clipped from V and 8 bases from J, the junction kept 13 bases outside the gene matches. This CDR3 comprises 15 residues. The germline gives CDR1 MDHEN, CDR2 SYDVKM. CDR3: CASSPTSGQVFGYTF. The CDR3 bases are TGTGCCAGCAGTCCAACGTCGGGACAGGTTTTCGGCTACACCTTC.

The CDR3 is CASSRIRGQFGYTF. CDR3 nucleotide sequence: TGTGCCAGCAGTAGGATCCGTGGACAGTTTGGCTACACCTTC. The V gene is TRBV2, the J gene TRBJ1-2, with D possibly being TRBD1 (6 bases). Trimming took off 5 bases at V and 7 bases at J, with 17 bases between the two ends. The CDR3 is 14 residues long. Germline V lookup: CDR1 SNHLY, CDR2 FYNNEI.

The chain combines TRBV14 with TRBJ1-5; D is uncertain. The CDR3 runs to 14 residues. V lost 6 bases and J lost 1, with 10 bases in between. Per the germline V gene, CDR1 is SGHDN and CDR2 is FVKESK. This chain's CDR3 is CASSHTGSNQPQHF. CDR3 DNA: TGTGCCAGCAGTCATACCGGCAGCAATCAGCCCCAGCATTTT.

This clone was counted between two and nine times. CDR3 sequence: CASSEGLQKNEKLFF. CDR3 sequence (DNA): TGTGCCAGCAGTGAAGGGCTGCAGAAAAATGAAAAACTGTTTTTT. This rearrangement joins TRBV2 to TRBJ1-4; D call uncertain. The CDR3 sequence is 15 residues long. Trimming shortened V by 1 base and J by 5 bases, and 11 bases separated the two germline ends. In germline, CDR1 is SNHLY, CDR2 FYNNEI.